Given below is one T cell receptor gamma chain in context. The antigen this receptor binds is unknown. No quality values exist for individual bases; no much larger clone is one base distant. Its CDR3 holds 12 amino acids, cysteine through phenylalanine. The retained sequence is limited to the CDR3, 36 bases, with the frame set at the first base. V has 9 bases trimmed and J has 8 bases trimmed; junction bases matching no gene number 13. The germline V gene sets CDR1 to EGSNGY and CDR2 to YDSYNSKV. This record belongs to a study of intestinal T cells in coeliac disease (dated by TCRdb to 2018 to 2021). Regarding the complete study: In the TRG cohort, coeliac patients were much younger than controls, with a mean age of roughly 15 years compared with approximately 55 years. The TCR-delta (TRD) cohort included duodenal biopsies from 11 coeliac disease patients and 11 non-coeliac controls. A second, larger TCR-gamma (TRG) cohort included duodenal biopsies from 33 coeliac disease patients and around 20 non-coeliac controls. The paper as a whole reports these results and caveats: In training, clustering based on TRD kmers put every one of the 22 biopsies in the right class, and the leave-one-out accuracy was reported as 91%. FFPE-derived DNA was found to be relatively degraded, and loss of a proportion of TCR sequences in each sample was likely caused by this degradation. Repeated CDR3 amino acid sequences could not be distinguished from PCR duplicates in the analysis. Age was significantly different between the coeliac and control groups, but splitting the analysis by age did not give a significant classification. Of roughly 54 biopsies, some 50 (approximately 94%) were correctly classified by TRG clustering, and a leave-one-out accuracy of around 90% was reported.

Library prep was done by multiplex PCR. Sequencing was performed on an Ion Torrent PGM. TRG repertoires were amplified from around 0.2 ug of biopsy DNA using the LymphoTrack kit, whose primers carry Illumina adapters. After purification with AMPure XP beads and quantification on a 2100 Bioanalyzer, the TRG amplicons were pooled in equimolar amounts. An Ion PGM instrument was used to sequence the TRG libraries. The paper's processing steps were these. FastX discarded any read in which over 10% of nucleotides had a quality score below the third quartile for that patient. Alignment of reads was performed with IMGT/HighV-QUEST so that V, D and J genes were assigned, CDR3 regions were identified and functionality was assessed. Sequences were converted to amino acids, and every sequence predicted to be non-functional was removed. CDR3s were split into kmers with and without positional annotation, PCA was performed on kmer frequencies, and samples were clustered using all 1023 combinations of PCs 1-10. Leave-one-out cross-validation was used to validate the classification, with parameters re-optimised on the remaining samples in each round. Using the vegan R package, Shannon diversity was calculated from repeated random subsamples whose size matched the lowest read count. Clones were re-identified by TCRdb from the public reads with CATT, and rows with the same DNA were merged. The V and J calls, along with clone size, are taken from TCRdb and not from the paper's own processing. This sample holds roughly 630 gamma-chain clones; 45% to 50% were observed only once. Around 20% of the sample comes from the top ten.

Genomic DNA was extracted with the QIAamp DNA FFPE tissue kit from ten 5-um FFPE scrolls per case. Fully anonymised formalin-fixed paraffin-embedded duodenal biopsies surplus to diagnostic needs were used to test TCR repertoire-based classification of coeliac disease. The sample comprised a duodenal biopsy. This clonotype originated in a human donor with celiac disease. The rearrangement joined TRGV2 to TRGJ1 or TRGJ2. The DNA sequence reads TGTGCCACCGTGGGACGGGACAATAAGAAACTCTTT. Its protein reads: CATVGRDNKKLF.